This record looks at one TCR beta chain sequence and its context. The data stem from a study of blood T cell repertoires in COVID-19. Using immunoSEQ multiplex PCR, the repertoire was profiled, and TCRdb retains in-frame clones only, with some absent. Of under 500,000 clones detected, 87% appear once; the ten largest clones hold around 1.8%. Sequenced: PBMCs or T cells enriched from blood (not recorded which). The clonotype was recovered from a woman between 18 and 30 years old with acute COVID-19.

CDR3 sequence reads: CASNPGGRWQPQHF. In DNA form, the CDR3 reads TGTGCCAGCAACCCGGGGGGGAGGTGGCAGCCCCAGCATTTT. The V and J genes are TRBV6-2 or TRBV6-3 and TRBJ1-5; D is possibly TRBD1 (5 bases). This CDR3 comprises 14 residues. The germline CDR1 and CDR2 sequences are MNHEY and SVGEGT. Trimming cost V 7 bases and J 7 bases, with 17 bases left between them.